These 11 T cell receptor beta chains originate from one sample sequenced in a study of CD8+CD57+ T cells in acquired aplastic anemia. Profiling that covered TCR beta VDJ and CDR3 relied on genomic DNA as its template. One entry per CDR3 protein, called by TCRdb with MiXCR from the reads. The sample contains around 500,000 distinct CDR3 sequences, roughly 34% of which appear only once. By flow cytometry, patients selected for sequencing had shown an expansion of CD8+CD57+ cells. Sequencing used sorted CD4+, CD8+, or CD8+CD57+ T cells (not recorded which) from PBMCs. The receptors were gathered from a human donor with aplastic anemia.

The table lists this clonotype with many counts. The chain has TRBV11-3 and TRBJ2-7, with 8 bases lining up with TRBD2. V dropped 6 bases and J dropped 6; count of bases not matched to a gene: 10. This CDR3 spans 14 amino acids. CDR1 SGHNT and CDR2 YENEEA come from the germline V gene. CDR3 coding DNA: TGTGCCAGCAGTTCGCCGGGACTAGAGGCCGAGCAGTACTTC. Translated: CASSSPGLEAEQYF.

This clonotype was found many times. The chain is built from TRBV2 and TRBJ1-2, with TRBD1 identical over 10 bases. Trimming cost V 6 bases and J 4 bases; bases outside gene matches: 5. The CDR3 sequence is 14 residues long. CDR1 and CDR2 from the germline V gene are SNHLY and FYNNEI. The CDR3 nucleotides are TGTGCCAGCAGAGACAGGGGGCCGGGCTATGGCTACACCTTC. It is translated as CASRDRGPGYGYTF.

The chain uses TRBV6-1 and TRBJ1-6; D is undetermined. In germline, CDR1 is MNHNS, CDR2 SASEGT. This CDR3 contains 17 residues. V lost 6 bases to trimming and J lost 7 bases, with 22 bases between them. CDR3 in amino acids: CASRAVVRVGWNSPLHF. The CDR3, as DNA: TGTGCCAGCAGGGCCGTTGTTCGGGTCGGTTGGAATTCACCCCTCCACTTT.

This chain links TRBV12-3 or TRBV12-4 with TRBJ2-2; D may be TRBD1 (6 bases). V shed 2 bases and J shed 3 bases, with 10 bases lying between them. The CDR3 runs 15 residues. The CDR3 protein is CASSLLRGYTGELFF. The DNA for the CDR3 is TGTGCCAGCAGTTTACTAAGGGGGTACACCGGGGAGCTGTTTTTT.

Of note for this clonotype: Germline and junction disagree at one end, which may indicate a read error. The chain recombines TRBV2 with TRBJ2-2, with D possibly being TRBD2 (6 bases). Germline values: CDR1 SNHLY, CDR2 FYNNEI. The CDR3 has 13 amino acids. CDR3 loop: CASSEHPTGGLFF. The CDR3 nucleotides are TGCGCCAGCAGTGAACATCCCACCGGGGGGCTGTTTTTT. Using reference TRBV2 and TRBJ2-2 for the parts outside the CDR3, the full variable domain is EPEVTQTPSHQVTQMGQEVILRCVPISNHLYFYWYRQILGQKVEFLVSFYNNEISEKSEIFDDQFSVERPDGSNFTLKIRSTKLEDSAMYFCASSEHPTGGLFFGEGSRLTVL.

The chain recombines TRBV12-3 or TRBV12-4 with TRBJ1-2; D gene unclear. V was pared by 0 bases and J by 9 bases, with 11 bases between. This CDR3 contains 13 residues. CDR3 sequence reads: CASSLALDLSYTF. DNA for the CDR3: TGTGCCAGCAGTTTAGCGCTGGATCTGAGCTACACCTTC.

The chain combines TRBV14 with TRBJ1-6; 9 bases are a match to TRBD1. CDR1 is SGHDN, CDR2 FVKESK, per germline. CDR3 length: 15 amino acids. Trimming cost V 1 base and J 10 bases; bases outside gene matches: 5. CDR3 sequence (DNA): TGTGCCAGCAGCCAAGGGGACAGGGTTGGCTCACCCCTCCACTTT. It codes for CASSQGDRVGSPLHF.

This clonotype was found a few times. The chain has TRBV29-1 and TRBJ1-2; maybe TRBD1 (6 bases). Trimming stripped 4 bases from V and 4 bases from J, with 13 bases between. Germline lookup yields CDR1 SQVTM and CDR2 ANQGSEA. CDR3 length: 13 amino acids. CDR3 nucleotide sequence: TGCAGCGTTGGGGAAGGGGGGTTCTATGGCTACACCTTC. It yields the protein CSVGEGGFYGYTF. The whole variable domain, filled in from reference TRBV29-1 and TRBJ1-2, reads SAVISQKPSRDICQRGTSLTIQCQVDSQVTMMFWYRQQPGQSLTLIATANQGSEATYESGFVIDKFPISRPNLTFSTLTVSNMSPEDSSIYLCSVGEGGFYGYTFGSGTRLTVV.

This clonotype showed up many times. The chain carries TRBV7-8 and TRBJ2-7; 8 nucleotides match TRBD1. The V and J ends lost 4 bases and 0 bases, in that order; junction bases with no gene match: 8. The CDR3 is made up of 16 amino acids. Germline assignment: CDR1 SGHVS and CDR2 FQNEAQ. DNA of the CDR3: TGTGCCAGCAGCTCCTATCCGGGACAGGTCTCCTACGAGCAGTACTTC. Its translation: CASSSYPGQVSYEQYF.

This clonotype showed up just a few times. The rearrangement links TRBV5-1 to TRBJ2-1, with D possibly matching TRBD2 (6 bases). CDR1 and CDR2 (germline): SGHRS, YFSETQ. Deletions cut 8 bases from V and 6 bases from J, with 18 bases between. CDR3 length equals 14 residues. CDR3 DNA: TGCGCCAGTGGCGGTACGTCGGAGGGCAATGAGCAGTTCTTC. This sequence encodes CASGGTSEGNEQFF.

This chain uses TRBV15 with TRBJ2-7, with D possibly being TRBD1 or TRBD2 (5 bases each). This CDR3 comprises 16 residues. The V gene's germline CDR1 is LNHNV and CDR2 YYDKDF (reference sequence). Trimming stripped 4 bases from V and 4 bases from J, with 20 bases between. The CDR3 sequence: CATSTKSRDQHYEQYF. The CDR3 bases are TGTGCCACCAGCACAAAATCCCGGGACCAACATTACGAGCAGTACTTC.